Shown below are 30 T cell receptor beta chains from a single sample sequenced in a study of blood T cell repertoires in COVID-19. Profiled with immunoSEQ multiplex PCR; TCRdb holds only in-frame clones, not every one. The table includes about 410,000 clones, over 75% detected once. Sequenced input: peripheral blood. These TCRs come from a woman between 40 and 50 years old with COVID-19, enrolled during active disease.

V and J are TRBV5-4 and TRBJ1-2, with TRBD1 matching over 7 bases. This CDR3 has 15 amino acids. Germline V CDR1 and CDR2: SGHNT, YYREEE (reference sequence). J gave up 2 bases and V 2 bases, and 6 bases lay outside the gene matches. The CDR3 sequence: CASSLSGGRNYGYTF. The DNA of the CDR3 is TGTGCCAGCAGCTTATCAGGGGGACGGAACTATGGCTACACCTTC.

The genes are TRBV5-5 and TRBJ1-2, with D tentatively TRBD1 (5 bases). The CDR3 is 15 amino acids. Germline CDR1 is SGHKS and CDR2 is YYEKEE (reference sequence). Trimming took 4 bases from V and 2 from J, leaving 15 bases between them. The CDR3 loop is CASSLGQGKNYGYTF. The CDR3 DNA follows: TGTGCCAGCAGCCTGGGCCAGGGTAAGAACTATGGCTACACCTTC. Full variable domain (remainder filled in from reference TRBV5-5 and TRBJ1-2): DAGVTQSPTHLIKTRGQQVTLRCSPISGHKSVSWYQQVLGQGPQFIFQYYEKEERGRGNFPDRFSARQFPNYSSELNVNALLLGDSALYLCASSLGQGKNYGYTFGSGTRLTVV.

This chain links TRBV5-5 with TRBJ2-7; TRBD2 agrees at 10 bases. The CDR3 has 14 amino acids. V lost 4 bases and J lost 2; bases outside the gene matches: 3. Germline V gene sequence: CDR1 SGHKS, CDR2 YYEKEE (reference sequence). Here the CDR3 reads CASSPGLAAYEQYF. Here the CDR3 DNA reads TGTGCCAGCAGCCCAGGACTAGCGGCCTACGAGCAGTACTTC.

A few counts support this clone. This specimen includes other DNA sequences encoding the same CDR3. The J gene is TRBJ1-3, the V gene TRBV7-9; D may be TRBD1 (5 bases). The length of the CDR3 is 14 residues. V lost 5 bases to trimming and J lost 0 bases, with 8 bases between them. CDR1 is SEHNR, CDR2 FQNEAQ, per germline (reference sequence). Here the CDR3 DNA reads TGTGCCAGCAGCGTTGACAGCTCTGGAAACACCATATATTTT. Residues: CASSVDSSGNTIYF. The full variable domain, in which reference TRBV7-9 and TRBJ1-3 provide the parts outside the CDR3, is DTGVSQNPRHKITKRGQNVTFRCDPISEHNRLYWYRQTLGQGPEFLTYFQNEAQLEKSRLLSDRFSAERPKGSFSTLEIQRTEQGDSAMYLCASSVDSSGNTIYFGEGSWLTVV.

The chain recombines TRBV18 with TRBJ2-2; 10 nucleotides align to TRBD2. The CDR3 has 19 residues. Germline V lookup: CDR1 KGHSH, CDR2 LQKENI. The J segment lost 4 bases and the V segment lost 0 bases, leaving 11 bases of the junction unmatched. CDR3 nucleotide sequence: TGTGCCAGCTCACCACCGAGGCTAGCGGGAGAGACGGGCACCGGGGAGCTGTTTTTT. As protein: CASSPPRLAGETGTGELFF.

The V and J genes are TRBV29-1 and TRBJ2-3; a weak D match, TRBD2 (5 bases). Germline CDR1 and CDR2: SQVTM and ANQGSEA. V was cut by 8 bases and J by 2 bases, with 17 bases left in between. The CDR3 sequence is 14 residues long. Written as DNA, the CDR3 is TGCAGCCCAACCCCGGGGTTGACCACAGATACGCAGTATTTT. Translated, it gives CSPTPGLTTDTQYF.

The V and J genes are TRBV19 and TRBJ2-7, with D possibly TRBD1 on 6 matching bases. Germline CDR1 LNHDA, CDR2 SQIVND (reference sequence). Trimming took off 0 bases at V and 3 bases at J, with 6 bases between the two ends. CDR3 length: 13 residues. The CDR3 reads CASSIEGGYEQYF. The CDR3 coding sequence is TGTGCCAGTAGTATAGAAGGGGGCTACGAGCAGTACTTC. The complete variable domain, with remaining parts taken from reference TRBV19 and TRBJ2-7, reads DGGITQSPKYLFRKEGQNVTLSCEQNLNHDAMYWYRQDPGQGLRLIYYSQIVNDFQKGDIAEGYSVSREKKESFPLTVTSAQKNPTAFYLCASSIEGGYEQYFGPGTRLTVT.

The chain employs TRBV6-5 and TRBJ1-2; TRBD1 matches 9 bases. The CDR3 extends over 14 amino acids. Germline assignment: CDR1 MNHEY and CDR2 SVGAGI. With 6 bases clipped from V and 5 bases from J, the junction kept 7 bases outside the gene matches. The CDR3 loop reads CASSGTGTPYGYTF. CDR3 sequence (DNA): TGTGCCAGCAGCGGGACAGGGACCCCTTATGGCTACACCTTC.

The rearrangement uses TRBV30 and TRBJ1-1; 9 positions match TRBD1. V lost 3 bases and J lost 2; bases outside the gene matches: 1. CDR1 and CDR2 from the germline V gene are GTSNPN and SVGIG (reference sequence). The CDR3 loop spans 13 amino acids. CDR3 coding DNA: TGTGCCTGGAGGGACAGGGGAAACACTGAAGCTTTCTTT. Translation gives CAWRDRGNTEAFF.

The rearrangement joins TRBV4-1 to TRBJ2-1; 8 bases fit TRBD2. The CDR3 contains 15 residues. CDR1 is MGHRA, CDR2 YSYEKL, per germline. V shed 1 base and J 8 bases; nucleotides not matched to a gene: 7. The CDR3 coding sequence is TGCGCCAGCAGCCAAGTAGGACTAGCTTCGGATGAGCAGTTCTTC. It codes for CASSQVGLASDEQFF.

The chain joins TRBV5-1 to TRBJ2-1, with TRBD2 identical over 7 bases. The CDR3 extends over 15 amino acids. Germline V CDR1 and CDR2: SGHRS, YFSETQ. The V segment lost 7 bases and the J segment 9 bases; nucleotides outside the gene matches: 16. The CDR3 sequence: CASYHRDYPPGEQFF. The CDR3 DNA follows: TGCGCCAGCTACCACCGGGACTATCCGCCAGGTGAGCAGTTCTTC.

The CDR3 DNA reads TGTGCCAGCAGCGTAGCCCAGGGTGGCTACACCTTC. Translating gives CASSVAQGGYTF. The V call is TRBV9, the J call TRBJ1-2; D is perhaps TRBD1 (5 bases). V lost 0 bases and J lost 7, with 7 bases in between. Germline CDR1 SGDLS, CDR2 YYNGEE. There are 12 residues in the CDR3.

V usage is TRBV19 and J usage is TRBJ2-1; 9 bases are shared with TRBD2. V was clipped by 4 bases and J by 13 bases; unmatched bases: 8. CDR3 length equals 13 residues. Looked up from germline, CDR1 is LNHDA and CDR2 is SQIVND (reference sequence). CDR3 in amino acids: CASSTGLAMVQFF. For the CDR3, the DNA is TGTGCCAGTAGTACGGGACTAGCTATGGTCCAGTTCTTC.

The J gene is TRBJ1-1, the V gene TRBV9; tentatively, D is TRBD1 (6 bases). CDR1 and CDR2 (germline): SGDLS, YYNGEE. This CDR3 has 15 residues. Trimming shortened V by 3 bases and J by 0 bases, and 12 bases separated the two germline ends. This chain's CDR3 is CASSAETGMNTEAFF. The CDR3 DNA sequence: TGTGCCAGCAGCGCAGAGACAGGAATGAACACTGAAGCTTTCTTT.

The chain uses TRBV7-2 and TRBJ1-3; perhaps TRBD1 as D (6 bases). Trimming removed 7 bases from V and 4 bases from J, with 17 bases in between. CDR1 SGHTA and CDR2 FQGNSA come from the germline V gene. The CDR3 is 15 amino acids. CDR3 bases: TGTGCCAGCACCCAACACAGGGTACGGGGAAACACCATATATTTT. Amino acid sequence: CASTQHRVRGNTIYF.

This clone appeared a single time. The genes are TRBV6-5 and TRBJ2-7, with 9 nucleotides matching TRBD2. Germline V CDR1 and CDR2: MNHEY, SVGAGI. The CDR3 is 16 residues long. Trimming removed 0 bases from V and 11 bases from J; junction bases left unmatched: 14. CDR3 residues: CASSYSSGGTVSTEYF. DNA of the CDR3: TGTGCCAGCAGTTACTCAAGCGGGGGGACCGTCTCGACGGAGTACTTC.

The chain has TRBV30 and TRBJ2-7; 7 bases agree with TRBD1. The CDR3 is made up of 13 amino acids. The V segment lost 5 bases and the J segment 1 base; nucleotides outside the gene matches: 5. Germline V CDR1 and CDR2: GTSNPN, SVGIG (reference sequence). The DNA of the CDR3 is TGTGCCTGGTCGCAGGGGGATTCCTACGAGCAGTACTTC. Its translation is CAWSQGDSYEQYF. Full variable domain (outside the CDR3, taken from reference TRBV30 and TRBJ2-7): SQTIHQWPATLVQPVGSPLSLECTVEGTSNPNLYWYRQAAGRGLQLLFYSVGIGQISSEVPQNLSASRPQDRQFILSSKKLLLSDSGFYLCAWSQGDSYEQYFGPGTRLTVT.

The V call is TRBV7-8, the J call TRBJ2-7; 7 bases are shared with TRBD2. Germline CDR1 SGHVS, CDR2 FQNEAQ. Losses at the gene ends were 3 bases for V and 1 base for J; bases not matched to a gene: 9. This CDR3 comprises 16 residues. The CDR3 protein is CASSFLLGGVSYEQYF. For the CDR3, the DNA is TGTGCCAGCAGCTTTTTACTGGGGGGGGTTTCCTACGAGCAGTACTTC.

This clone was observed once. The chain recombines TRBV10-1 with TRBJ2-4; the D gene is possibly TRBD1 (5 bases). The ends were cut back, 2 bases at V and 0 bases at J, with 14 bases in the middle. Per germline, CDR1 WNHNN and CDR2 SYGVQD (reference sequence). The CDR3 spans 17 residues. The DNA for the CDR3 is TGCGCCAGCAGTGAGATGGACACCCCTTTAGCCAAAAACATTCAGTACTTC. Its protein product is CASSEMDTPLAKNIQYF.

This clone was seen just once. The chain employs TRBV27 and TRBJ2-7; D not certain. The CDR3 loop spans 15 amino acids. Germline-derived CDR1 and CDR2 are MNHEY and SMNVEV (reference sequence). V was trimmed by 2 bases and J by 0 bases, leaving 11 bases between them. CDR3 coding DNA: TGTGCCAGCAGTTTAAAGATGGGCAGCTCCTACGAGCAGTACTTC. Its protein is CASSLKMGSSYEQYF.

The chain carries TRBV30 and TRBJ1-1, with no clear D. V lost 6 bases and J lost 1, with 3 bases in between. Per the germline V gene, CDR1 is GTSNPN and CDR2 is SVGIG (reference sequence). This CDR3 is 10 amino acids long. The CDR3 bases are TGTGCCTGCAGGAACACTGAAGCTTTCTTT. The encoded protein is CACRNTEAFF. Supplemented by reference TRBV30 and TRBJ1-1, the full variable domain reads SQTIHQWPATLVQPVGSPLSLECTVEGTSNPNLYWYRQAAGRGLQLLFYSVGIGQISSEVPQNLSASRPQDRQFILSSKKLLLSDSGFYLCACRNTEAFFGQGTRLTVV.

This clone was observed a single time. The CDR3 region is CASSPGGGHGYTF. CDR3 DNA sequence: TGTGCCAGCAGCCCGGGGGGTGGCCATGGCTACACCTTC. The rearrangement links TRBV12-3 or TRBV12-4 to TRBJ1-2; tentatively, D is TRBD1 (5 bases). The CDR3 contains 13 residues. The V and J ends lost 6 bases and 6 bases respectively, with 14 bases between them.

This clone was picked up a small number of times. The chain has TRBV19 and TRBJ1-6; 7 nucleotides agree with TRBD1. With V trimmed by 2 bases and J by 7 bases, 2 bases remained unmatched. The CDR3 is 14 residues long. Germline V gives CDR1 LNHDA, CDR2 SQIVND (reference sequence). The CDR3 region is CASSIMTGNSPLHF. DNA of the CDR3: TGTGCCAGTAGTATAATGACAGGGAATTCACCCCTCCACTTT.

V is TRBV3-1 (or the pseudogene TRBV3-2) and J is TRBJ1-1, with TRBD1 as a possible D gene (6 bases). V was cut by 3 bases and J by 4 bases, with 15 bases left in between. Per the germline V gene, CDR1 is LGHDT and CDR2 is YNNKEL (reference sequence). The CDR3 extends over 15 amino acids. The CDR3 protein is CASSHRGVKTTEAFF. Here the CDR3 DNA reads TGTGCCAGCAGCCACAGGGGAGTAAAAACCACTGAAGCTTTCTTT.

The chain combines TRBV6-2 or TRBV6-3 with TRBJ1-4, with D unclear. The V end was cut by 1 base, the J end by 1 base, with 10 bases between. The germline gives CDR1 MNHEY, CDR2 SVGEGT. CDR3 size: 16 residues. CDR3 protein: CASSYFQVKTNEKLFF. The DNA for the CDR3 is TGTGCCAGCAGTTACTTCCAGGTGAAAACTAATGAAAAACTGTTTTTT.

The V and J genes are TRBV19 and TRBJ2-5, with a tentative D call TRBD2 (7 bases). The germline V gene has CDR1 LNHDA and CDR2 SQIVND (reference sequence). This CDR3 has 15 amino acids. V lost 6 bases and J lost 2, with 16 bases in between. Here the CDR3 reads CASRVARGGQETQYF. CDR3 bases: TGTGCCAGTAGGGTCGCGAGGGGGGGTCAAGAGACCCAGTACTTC.

The chain has TRBV28 and TRBJ2-3; tentative D call: TRBD1 (5 bases). Germline V gene lookup returns CDR1 MDHEN and CDR2 SYDVKM. The CDR3 length is 14 residues. V lost 3 bases and J 4 bases, leaving 11 bases between the germline ends. CDR3 loop: CASSFQGAPDTQYF. CDR3 coding DNA: TGTGCCAGCAGTTTTCAGGGCGCCCCAGATACGCAGTATTTT.

This rearrangement joins TRBV7-3 to TRBJ1-6; D is unclear. The CDR3 is 12 amino acids. CDR1 is SGHTA, CDR2 FQGTGA, per germline. V lost 1 base to trimming and J lost 11 bases, with 6 bases between them. The chain's CDR3 is CASSLNGAPLHF. As DNA, the CDR3 is TGTGCCAGCAGCTTAAACGGGGCACCCCTCCACTTT. Together with reference TRBV7-3 and TRBJ1-6, the CDR3 gives the full variable domain: GAGVSQTPSNKVTEKGKYVELRCDPISGHTALYWYRQSLGQGPEFLIYFQGTGAADDSGLPNDRFFAVRPEGSVSTLKIQRTERGDSAVYLCASSLNGAPLHFGNGTRLTVT.

The CDR3 is CASSFGGPNEKLFF. The DNA for the CDR3 is TGTGCCAGCAGCTTCGGGGGACCTAATGAAAAACTGTTTTTT. The chain uses TRBV5-4 and TRBJ1-4, with D perhaps matching TRBD1 (5 bases). This CDR3 contains 14 residues. The V end was cut by 2 bases, the J end by 3 bases, with 8 bases between. The germline V gene encodes CDR1 SGHNT and CDR2 YYREEE (reference sequence). The full variable domain, with the rest looked up from reference TRBV5-4 and TRBJ1-4, is ETGVTQSPTHLIKTRGQQVTLRCSSQSGHNTVSWYQQALGQGPQFIFQYYREEENGRGNFPPRFSGLQFPNYSSELNVNALELDDSALYLCASSFGGPNEKLFFGSGTQLSVL.

The chain is built from TRBV4-3 and TRBJ1-4; D might be TRBD1 (5 bases). Per the germline V gene, CDR1 is LGHNA and CDR2 is YSLEER. V lost 3 bases to trimming and J lost 7 bases, with 18 bases between them. The CDR3 is 16 amino acids. The CDR3, as DNA: TGCGCCAGCAGCCAGGGCGGTGGGGGGGAATTTGAAAAACTGTTTTTT. This sequence encodes CASSQGGGGEFEKLFF.